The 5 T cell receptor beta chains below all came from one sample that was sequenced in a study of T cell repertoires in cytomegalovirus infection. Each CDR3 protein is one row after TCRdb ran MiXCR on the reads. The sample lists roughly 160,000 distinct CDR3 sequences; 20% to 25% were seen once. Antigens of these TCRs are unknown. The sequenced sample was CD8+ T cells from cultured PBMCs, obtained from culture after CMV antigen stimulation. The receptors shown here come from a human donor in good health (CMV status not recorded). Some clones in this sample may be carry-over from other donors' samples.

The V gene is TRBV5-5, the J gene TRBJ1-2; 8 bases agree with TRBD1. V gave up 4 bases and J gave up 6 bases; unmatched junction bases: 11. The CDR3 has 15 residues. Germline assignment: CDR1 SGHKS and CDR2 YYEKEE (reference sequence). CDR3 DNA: TGTGCCAGCAGCACTAATTTACAGGGGGGGAATGGCTACACCTTC. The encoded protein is CASSTNLQGGNGYTF.

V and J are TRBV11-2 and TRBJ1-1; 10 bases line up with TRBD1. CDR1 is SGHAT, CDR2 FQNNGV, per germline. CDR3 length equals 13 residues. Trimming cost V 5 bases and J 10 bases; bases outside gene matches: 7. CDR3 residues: CASSLGTGVLAFF. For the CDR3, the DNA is TGTGCCAGCAGCCTCGGGACAGGGGTTCTAGCTTTCTTT.

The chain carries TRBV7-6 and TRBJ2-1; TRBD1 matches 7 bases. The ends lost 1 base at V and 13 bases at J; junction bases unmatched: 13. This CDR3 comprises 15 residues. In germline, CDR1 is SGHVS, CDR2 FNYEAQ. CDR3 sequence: CASSLGRTGISGQFF. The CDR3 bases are TGTGCCAGCAGCTTAGGTAGGACAGGTATCTCGGGACAGTTCTTC.

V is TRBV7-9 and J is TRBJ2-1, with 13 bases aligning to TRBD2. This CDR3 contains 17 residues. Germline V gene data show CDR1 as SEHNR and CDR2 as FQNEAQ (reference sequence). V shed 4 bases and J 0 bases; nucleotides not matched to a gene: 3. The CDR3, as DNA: TGTGCCAGCAGCTCGACTAGCGGGGGGTTCTCCTACAATGAGCAGTTCTTC. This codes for CASSSTSGGFSYNEQFF. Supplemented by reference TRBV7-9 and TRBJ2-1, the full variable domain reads DTGVSQNPRHKITKRGQNVTFRCDPISEHNRLYWYRQTLGQGPEFLTYFQNEAQLEKSRLLSDRFSAERPKGSFSTLEIQRTEQGDSAMYLCASSSTSGGFSYNEQFFGPGTRLTVL.

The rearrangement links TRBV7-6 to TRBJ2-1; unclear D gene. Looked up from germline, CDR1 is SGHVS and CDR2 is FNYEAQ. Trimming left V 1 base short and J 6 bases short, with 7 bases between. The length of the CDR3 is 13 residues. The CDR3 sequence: CASSLGGTNEQFF. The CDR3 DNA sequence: TGTGCCAGCAGCTTAGGGGGTACCAATGAGCAGTTCTTC.